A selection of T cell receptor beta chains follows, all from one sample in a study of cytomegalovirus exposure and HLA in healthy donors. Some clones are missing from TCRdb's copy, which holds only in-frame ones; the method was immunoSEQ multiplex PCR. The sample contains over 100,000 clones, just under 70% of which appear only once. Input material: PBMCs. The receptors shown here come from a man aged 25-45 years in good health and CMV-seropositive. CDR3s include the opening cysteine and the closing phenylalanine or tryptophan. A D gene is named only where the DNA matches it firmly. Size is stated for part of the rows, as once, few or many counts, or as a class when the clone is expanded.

cdr3_aa: CASSIRDSGTLSSYNEQFF
cdr3_nt: TGTGCCAGTAGTATTCGTGACTCTGGGACTCTCAGCTCCTACAATGAGCAGTTCTTC
v_call: TRBV19
j_call: TRBJ2-1
clone_size: -
d_call: -

cdr3_aa: CASSPPSQGFNEKLFF
cdr3_nt: TGTGCCAGCAGCCCGCCCTCCCAGGGCTTTAATGAAAAACTGTTTTTT
v_call: TRBV9
j_call: TRBJ1-4
clone_size: -
d_call: -

cdr3_aa: CASSHRRGNCNEQFF
cdr3_nt: TGCGCCAGCAGTCATAGGAGGGGTAACTGCAATGAGCAGTTCTTC
v_call: TRBV23-1
j_call: TRBJ2-1
clone_size: -
d_call: -

cdr3_aa: CASSARPWRGDNEQFF
cdr3_nt: TGTGCCAGCAGCGCAAGGCCCTGGCGGGGGGACAATGAGCAGTTCTTC
v_call: TRBV13
j_call: TRBJ2-1
clone_size: -
d_call: TRBD2

cdr3_aa: CASSLGGTGGGSDTQYF
cdr3_nt: TGTGCCAGCAGCTTAGGTGGGACAGGGGGCGGATCAGATACGCAGTATTTT
v_call: TRBV5-4
j_call: TRBJ2-3
clone_size: -
d_call: TRBD1

cdr3_aa: CASTQGTTLAGKQYF
cdr3_nt: TGTGCCAGCACCCAAGGGACAACCCTAGCGGGGAAGCAGTACTTC
v_call: TRBV27
j_call: TRBJ2-7
clone_size: -
d_call: TRBD2

cdr3_aa: CASSAMLQGAEAFF
cdr3_nt: TGTGCCAGCAGCGCCATGTTACAGGGCGCTGAAGCTTTCTTT
v_call: TRBV9
j_call: TRBJ1-1
clone_size: few
d_call: -

cdr3_aa: CASSSGRGGIYEQYF
cdr3_nt: TGTGCCAGCAGCTCAGGACGGGGAGGGATCTACGAGCAGTACTTC
v_call: TRBV7-9
j_call: TRBJ2-7
clone_size: -
d_call: TRBD2

cdr3_aa: CASSLVRGDEQFF
cdr3_nt: TGCGCCAGCAGCCTCGTCAGGGGAGACGAGCAGTTCTTC
v_call: TRBV4-1
j_call: TRBJ2-1
clone_size: -
d_call: -

cdr3_aa: CASAYSGSSSEQFF
cdr3_nt: TGTGCCAGCGCATATAGCGGGAGTTCCAGTGAGCAGTTCTTC
v_call: TRBV7-2
j_call: TRBJ2-1
clone_size: -
d_call: TRBD2

cdr3_aa: CASSLPGMNGYTF
cdr3_nt: TGTGCCAGCAGTTTACCAGGAATGAATGGCTACACCTTC
v_call: TRBV28
j_call: TRBJ1-2
clone_size: -
d_call: -

cdr3_aa: CASSQATSGISETQYF
cdr3_nt: TGCGCCAGCAGCCAAGCTACTAGCGGGATATCAGAGACCCAGTACTTC
v_call: TRBV4-1
j_call: TRBJ2-5
clone_size: -
d_call: TRBD2

cdr3_aa: CASSLVGLAGSGELFF
cdr3_nt: TGCGCCAGCAGCTTGGTTGGACTAGCCGGTTCCGGGGAGCTGTTTTTT
v_call: TRBV5-1
j_call: TRBJ2-2
clone_size: -
d_call: TRBD2

cdr3_aa: CSSSPPSGDSGRNEQFF
cdr3_nt: TGTTCCAGCAGCCCTCCGAGTGGTGATAGCGGGAGGAATGAGCAGTTCTTC
v_call: TRBV7-9
j_call: TRBJ2-1
clone_size: once
d_call: TRBD2

cdr3_aa: CASSPSEGGEQFF
cdr3_nt: TGTGCCAGCAGCCCTAGCGAGGGAGGTGAGCAGTTCTTC
v_call: TRBV5-5
j_call: TRBJ2-1
clone_size: -
d_call: -

cdr3_aa: CASSFYRDRSTGELFF
cdr3_nt: TGTGCCAGCAGCTTCTACCGGGACAGGAGCACCGGGGAGCTGTTTTTT
v_call: TRBV7-6
j_call: TRBJ2-2
clone_size: -
d_call: TRBD1

cdr3_aa: CASSVAERERAKNIQYF
cdr3_nt: TGTGCCAGCAGCGTAGCGGAGCGGGAACGAGCCAAAAACATTCAGTACTTC
v_call: TRBV9
j_call: TRBJ2-4
clone_size: -
d_call: TRBD2

cdr3_aa: CASSYIFSGDNEQFF
cdr3_nt: TGTGCCAGCAGTTATATATTTAGCGGGGACAATGAGCAGTTCTTC
v_call: TRBV6-5
j_call: TRBJ2-1
clone_size: -
d_call: TRBD2

cdr3_aa: CASSSGTGPNQPQHF
cdr3_nt: TGTGCCAGCAGCTCCGGGACAGGACCCAATCAGCCCCAGCATTTT
v_call: TRBV28
j_call: TRBJ1-5
clone_size: -
d_call: TRBD1

cdr3_aa: CASTGTGGDIANEKLFF
cdr3_nt: TGCGCCAGCACTGGGACAGGGGGGGATATTGCCAATGAAAAACTGTTTTTT
v_call: TRBV23-1
j_call: TRBJ1-4
clone_size: -
d_call: TRBD1

cdr3_aa: CASSFHRGQDYGYTF
cdr3_nt: TGTGCCAGCAGTTTCCACAGGGGGCAAGACTATGGCTACACCTTC
v_call: TRBV6-5
j_call: TRBJ1-2
clone_size: -
d_call: TRBD1

cdr3_aa: CASSLSFGEGTDTQYF
cdr3_nt: TGTGCCAGCAGCTTGTCATTTGGGGAGGGAACAGATACGCAGTATTTT
v_call: TRBV11-2
j_call: TRBJ2-3
clone_size: -
d_call: TRBD2

cdr3_aa: CASSYSLASSGEQFF
cdr3_nt: TGTGCCAGCAGTTACAGTCTAGCGTCTTCCGGTGAGCAGTTCTTC
v_call: TRBV6-5
j_call: TRBJ2-1
clone_size: -
d_call: -

cdr3_aa: CASSLIGGGRQGEAGELFF
cdr3_nt: TGTGCTAGCAGCTTAATCGGAGGCGGAAGGCAGGGGGAGGCCGGGGAGCTGTTTTTT
v_call: TRBV7-7
j_call: TRBJ2-2
clone_size: -
d_call: -

cdr3_aa: CASSLWSAEGTEAFF
cdr3_nt: TGTGCCAGCAGCTTATGGTCAGCAGAGGGCACTGAAGCTTTCTTT
v_call: TRBV7-8
j_call: TRBJ1-1
clone_size: few
d_call: -

cdr3_aa: CASSSGRGTEAFF
cdr3_nt: TGTGCCAGCAGTTCAGGGCGGGGGACTGAAGCTTTCTTT
v_call: TRBV27
j_call: TRBJ1-1
clone_size: -
d_call: -

cdr3_aa: CASSELELAGEYEQFF
cdr3_nt: TGTGCCAGCAGTGAACTAGAACTAGCGGGGGAATATGAGCAGTTCTTC
v_call: TRBV2
j_call: TRBJ2-1
clone_size: -
d_call: TRBD2

cdr3_aa: CASSYDIGGFTDTQYF
cdr3_nt: TGTGCCAGCAGTTACGATATAGGCGGCTTTACAGATACGCAGTATTTT
v_call: TRBV6-5
j_call: TRBJ2-3
clone_size: once
d_call: -

cdr3_aa: CASSKVTGGGYTF
cdr3_nt: TGTGCCAGTAGTAAGGTTACAGGGGGAGGCTACACCTTC
v_call: TRBV19
j_call: TRBJ1-2
clone_size: -
d_call: TRBD1

cdr3_aa: CASRRGRNTGELFF
cdr3_nt: TGTGCCAGCAGAAGGGGGCGGAACACCGGGGAGCTGTTTTTT
v_call: TRBV27
j_call: TRBJ2-2
clone_size: -
d_call: TRBD1

cdr3_aa: CASSRQGAGEKLFF
cdr3_nt: TGTGCCAGCAGTCGGCAGGGGGCGGGTGAAAAACTGTTTTTT
v_call: TRBV6-5
j_call: TRBJ1-4
clone_size: -
d_call: TRBD1

cdr3_aa: CSISGTEAFF
cdr3_nt: TGTTCCATATCGGGCACTGAAGCTTTCTTT
v_call: TRBV7-9
j_call: TRBJ1-1
clone_size: few
d_call: -

cdr3_aa: CASSKAGAGRVLAEAFF
cdr3_nt: TGTGCCAGCAGCAAAGCAGGGGCAGGGAGGGTACTGGCTGAAGCTTTCTTT
v_call: TRBV21-1
j_call: TRBJ1-1
clone_size: few
d_call: -

cdr3_aa: CASSPSTGWTYNSPLHF
cdr3_nt: TGCGCCAGCAGCCCATCGACAGGGTGGACCTATAATTCACCCCTCCACTTT
v_call: TRBV5-1
j_call: TRBJ1-6
clone_size: -
d_call: TRBD1

cdr3_aa: CASSLAWQMNTGELFF
cdr3_nt: TGCGCCAGCAGCTTGGCCTGGCAGATGAACACCGGGGAGCTGTTTTTT
v_call: TRBV5-1
j_call: TRBJ2-2
clone_size: -
d_call: -

cdr3_aa: CASSFGQDRTGELFF
cdr3_nt: TGTGCCAGCAGTTTTGGACAGGATCGGACCGGGGAGCTGTTTTTT
v_call: TRBV27
j_call: TRBJ2-2
clone_size: -
d_call: TRBD1

cdr3_aa: CASSFPIVTGGMNTEAFF
cdr3_nt: TGTGCCAGCAGCTTTCCCATCGTGACAGGGGGAATGAACACTGAAGCTTTCTTT
v_call: TRBV7-3
j_call: TRBJ1-1
clone_size: few
d_call: TRBD1

cdr3_aa: CASSSISSGREQFF
cdr3_nt: TGTGCCAGTAGTTCAATCTCTAGCGGGAGGGAGCAGTTCTTC
v_call: TRBV19
j_call: TRBJ2-1
clone_size: -
d_call: TRBD2

cdr3_aa: CAIGTVQNTEAFF
cdr3_nt: TGTGCCATTGGGACAGTTCAAAACACTGAAGCTTTCTTT
v_call: TRBV10-3
j_call: TRBJ1-1
clone_size: -
d_call: TRBD1

cdr3_aa: CASSVGQGYSNYGYTF
cdr3_nt: TGTGCCAGCAGCGTTGGACAGGGTTATTCTAACTATGGCTACACCTTC
v_call: TRBV9
j_call: TRBJ1-2
clone_size: -
d_call: TRBD1

cdr3_aa: CASSLDRTQETQYF
cdr3_nt: TGTGCCAGCAGCTTAGACAGGACACAAGAGACCCAGTACTTC
v_call: TRBV7-9
j_call: TRBJ2-5
clone_size: -
d_call: -

cdr3_aa: CASSFLDSSPLHF
cdr3_nt: TGTGCCAGCAGCTTCCTGGACTCTTCACCCCTCCACTTT
v_call: TRBV11-3
j_call: TRBJ1-6
clone_size: few
d_call: -

cdr3_aa: CAWSLGTGAEAFF
cdr3_nt: TGTGCCTGGAGCTTGGGGACAGGGGCTGAAGCTTTCTTT
v_call: TRBV30
j_call: TRBJ1-1
clone_size: few
d_call: TRBD1

cdr3_aa: CSVEKSGSSHEQFF
cdr3_nt: TGCAGCGTTGAGAAGAGCGGGAGTTCCCATGAGCAGTTCTTC
v_call: TRBV29-1
j_call: TRBJ2-1
clone_size: -
d_call: TRBD2

cdr3_aa: CASSPQGTGGSEQYF
cdr3_nt: TGTGCCAGCAGCCCCCAAGGGACAGGGGGCTCCGAGCAGTACTTC
v_call: TRBV7-3
j_call: TRBJ2-7
clone_size: -
d_call: TRBD1

cdr3_aa: CAIWDTNTEAFF
cdr3_nt: TGTGCCATCTGGGACACGAACACTGAAGCTTTCTTT
v_call: TRBV10-3
j_call: TRBJ1-1
clone_size: -
d_call: -

cdr3_aa: CASSLPLRVDSGNTIYF
cdr3_nt: TGTGCCAGCAGCTTACCACTCAGGGTAGACTCTGGAAACACCATATATTTT
v_call: TRBV7-9
j_call: TRBJ1-3
clone_size: -
d_call: -

cdr3_aa: CASSDSGTGGPNQYGYTF
cdr3_nt: TGTGCCAGCAGTGACTCAGGGACAGGGGGGCCCAACCAATATGGCTACACCTTC
v_call: TRBV6-4
j_call: TRBJ1-2
clone_size: -
d_call: TRBD1

cdr3_aa: CAWSSMYGTGQLNEKLFF
cdr3_nt: TGTGCCTGGAGTTCGATGTATGGGACAGGGCAACTAAATGAAAAACTGTTTTTT
v_call: TRBV30
j_call: TRBJ1-4
clone_size: -
d_call: TRBD1

cdr3_aa: CSVVWQAGQPQHF
cdr3_nt: TGCAGCGTTGTATGGCAGGCTGGTCAGCCCCAGCATTTT
v_call: TRBV29-1
j_call: TRBJ1-5
clone_size: -
d_call: -

cdr3_aa: CASSEGGGRSTEAFF
cdr3_nt: TGTGCCAGCAGTGAAGGGGGGGGGAGGAGCACTGAAGCTTTCTTT
v_call: TRBV6-1
j_call: TRBJ1-1
clone_size: -
d_call: -

cdr3_aa: CASSETRNNSPLHF
cdr3_nt: TGTGCCAGTAGTGAGACACGGAATAATTCACCCCTCCACTTT
v_call: TRBV19
j_call: TRBJ1-6
clone_size: -
d_call: -

cdr3_aa: CASSDSSDEYQNTEAFF
cdr3_nt: TGTGCCAGCAGTGACTCTAGTGATGAGTATCAGAACACTGAAGCTTTCTTT
v_call: TRBV6-4
j_call: TRBJ1-1
clone_size: -
d_call: -